These T cell receptor beta chains were read from a single sample in a study of CD8+ T cells in alopecia areata. Sequencing was performed with immunoSEQ multiplex PCR; in TCRdb, only in-frame clones are kept and a portion is missing. The sample has about 210,000 clones, approximately 57% seen once. The sequences come from CD4+ T cells sorted from blood, collected at week 4, from a patient treated with tofacitinib. Receptor source: a human donor with alopecia areata. The CDR3 runs from the conserved cysteine through the conserved F or W. D genes are given only for firm matches. The size of a clone is reported for some rows only, either as once, few or many, or as a class for expanded clones.

D | J | V | size | CDR3 | DNA
NA | TRBJ2-7 | TRBV25-1 | NA | CASSDAGAYEQYF | TGTGCCAGCAGTGACGCGGGTGCCTACGAGCAGTACTTC
NA | TRBJ2-3 | TRBV29-1 | NA | CSVGLLLTDTQYF | TGCAGCGTTGGGCTACTACTCACAGATACGCAGTATTTT
NA | TRBJ2-7 | TRBV28 | NA | CASSVGGEQYF | TGTGCCAGCAGCGTAGGGGGAGAGCAGTACTTC
TRBD1 | TRBJ1-2 | TRBV30 | NA | CAWKLRTGGANVRGYTF | TGTGCCTGGAAACTGAGGACAGGGGGCGCAAACGTAAGAGGCTACACCTTC
TRBD1 | TRBJ1-1 | TRBV29-1 | NA | CSGKLQGAGAEAFF | TGCAGCGGCAAGCTTCAGGGGGCGGGAGCTGAAGCTTTCTTT
NA | TRBJ2-3 | TRBV7-3 | once | CASSPLPGSTDTQYF | TGTGCCAGCAGCCCACTTCCGGGGAGCACAGATACGCAGTATTTT
TRBD1 | TRBJ2-7 | TRBV29-1 | few | CSVRTGQEEQYF | TGCAGCGTCCGGACAGGGCAAGAAGAGCAGTACTTC
NA | TRBJ2-1 | TRBV30 | NA | CAWSIRDDEQFF | TGTGCCTGGAGCATACGTGACGATGAGCAGTTCTTC
TRBD1 | TRBJ1-1 | TRBV19 | few | CASRRTGTNTEAFF | TGTGCCAGTAGAAGGACAGGGACGAACACTGAAGCTTTCTTT
NA | TRBJ2-1 | TRBV29-1 | NA | CSVERGPNTFNEQFF | TGCAGCGTTGAGCGGGGCCCCAATACCTTCAATGAGCAGTTCTTC
NA | TRBJ2-7 | TRBV5-1 | few | CASSLAQVGEQYF | TGCGCCAGCAGCTTGGCTCAAGTGGGCGAGCAGTACTTC
NA | TRBJ2-7 | TRBV29-1 | few | CSVGDRYEQYF | TGCAGCGTTGGGGACCGCTACGAGCAGTACTTC
NA | TRBJ1-5 | TRBV30 | NA | CAWSVEGNQPQHF | TGTGCCTGGAGTGTGGAGGGGAATCAGCCCCAGCATTTT
TRBD2 | TRBJ2-2 | TRBV2 | NA | CASRSGGTGELFF | TGTGCCAGCAGGTCGGGGGGGACCGGGGAGCTGTTTTTT
NA | TRBJ2-2 | TRBV7-8 | few | CASSYQGGSNTGELFF | TGTGCCAGCAGCTATCAGGGGGGCTCGAACACCGGGGAGCTGTTTTTT
NA | TRBJ2-5 | TRBV27 | NA | CASSNNRVSETQYF | TGTGCCAGCAGTAACAACAGGGTTTCGGAGACCCAGTACTTC
NA | TRBJ2-7 | TRBV15 | NA | CATSRAGTPYEQYF | TGTGCCACCAGCAGAGCAGGGACCCCCTACGAGCAGTACTTC
TRBD2 | TRBJ2-5 | TRBV5-1 | NA | CASSLAGGAEETQYF | TGCGCCAGCAGCTTGGCCGGGGGGGCCGAGGAGACCCAGTACTTC
NA | TRBJ2-1 | TRBV14 | NA | CASSPRYNEQFF | TGTGCCAGCAGCCCCCGCTACAATGAGCAGTTCTTC
NA | TRBJ2-7 | TRBV27 | NA | CASSTRGASYEQYF | TGTGCCAGCAGTACCAGGGGGGCCTCCTACGAGCAGTACTTC
NA | TRBJ2-5 | TRBV29-1 | NA | CSVGQQETQYF | TGCAGCGTGGGTCAGCAAGAGACCCAGTACTTC
TRBD1 | TRBJ2-1 | TRBV6-1 | NA | CASSGTGENEQFF | TGTGCCAGCAGTGGGACAGGGGAAAATGAGCAGTTCTTC
NA | TRBJ1-5 | TRBV23-1 | NA | CASSQYSGANQPQHF | TGCGCCAGCAGTCAATATTCCGGGGCGAATCAGCCCCAGCATTTT
NA | TRBJ1-2 | TRBV30 | NA | CAWMKVNYGYTF | TGTGCCTGGATGAAAGTAAACTATGGCTACACCTTC
NA | TRBJ1-2 | TRBV30 | NA | CAWSQQGGFGYGYTF | TGTGCCTGGAGTCAACAAGGGGGATTCGGCTATGGCTACACCTTC
TRBD2 | TRBJ2-4 | TRBV29-1 | NA | CSVARSGASNIQYF | TGCAGCGTTGCGCGTAGCGGGGCCTCCAACATTCAGTACTTC
NA | TRBJ2-1 | TRBV30 | NA | CAWSPHGNEQFF | TGTGCCTGGAGCCCCCACGGGAATGAGCAGTTCTTC
NA | TRBJ2-6 | TRBV10-2 | few | CASSLYDAGANVLTF | TGCGCCAGCAGTCTTTACGACGCTGGGGCCAACGTCCTGACTTTC
NA | TRBJ1-5 | TRBV30 | few | CAWSGRGTESYSNQPQHF | TGTGCCTGGAGTGGGAGGGGGACCGAGTCATATAGCAATCAGCCCCAGCATTTT
TRBD2 | TRBJ2-7 | TRBV7-2 | NA | CASSPQTSGATYEQYF | TGTGCCAGCAGCCCCCAGACTAGCGGGGCGACCTACGAGCAGTACTTC
NA | TRBJ2-7 | TRBV4-3 | NA | CASSQEVVRVEAWEQYF | TGCGCCAGCAGCCAGGAGGTTGTAAGGGTCGAGGCTTGGGAGCAGTACTTC
TRBD1 | TRBJ1-1 | TRBV29-1 | NA | CSVGTGGSTEAFF | TGCAGCGTGGGGACAGGGGGCTCGACTGAAGCTTTCTTT
TRBD1 | TRBJ2-5 | TRBV14 | NA | CASSQNRGTETQYF | TGTGCCAGCAGCCAGAACAGGGGCACAGAGACCCAGTACTTC
NA | TRBJ2-5 | TRBV4-3 | NA | CASSQDRVAETQYF | TGCGCCAGCAGCCAAGATCGAGTTGCAGAGACCCAGTACTTC
NA | TRBJ2-7 | TRBV6-5 | few | CASSYGGTYEQYF | TGTGCCAGCAGTTACGGGGGGACCTACGAGCAGTACTTC
TRBD2 | TRBJ2-2 | TRBV9 | NA | CASSGLAGRSGELFF | TGTGCCAGCAGCGGGCTAGCGGGGAGGAGCGGGGAGCTGTTTTTT
TRBD2 | TRBJ2-7 | TRBV7-2 | NA | CASSQLAGRSYEQYF | TGTGCCAGCAGCCAACTAGCGGGGAGATCCTACGAGCAGTACTTC
NA | TRBJ1-1 | TRBV5-1 | NA | CASSSETGTRMTEAFF | TGCGCCAGCAGCTCGGAAACAGGGACCAGGATGACTGAAGCTTTCTTT
NA | TRBJ2-3 | TRBV13 | few | CASSFDYRSLDTQYF | TGTGCCAGCAGCTTCGACTACCGGTCGCTAGATACGCAGTATTTT
NA | TRBJ1-4 | TRBV29-1 | NA | CSVATGEKLFF | TGCAGCGTCGCAACAGGGGAAAAACTGTTTTTT
NA | TRBJ2-3 | TRBV5-4 | NA | CASSLRQAQEAQYF | TGTGCCAGCAGCTTGAGGCAAGCACAGGAGGCGCAGTATTTT
NA | TRBJ2-3 | TRBV5-1 | NA | CASSLRGLSTDTQYF | TGCGCCAGCAGCTTGAGAGGGTTAAGCACAGATACGCAGTATTTT
NA | TRBJ1-2 | TRBV5-1 | few | CASSLDGTNYGYTF | TGCGCCAGCAGCTTGGACGGGACTAACTATGGCTACACCTTC
TRBD2 | TRBJ2-3 | TRBV25-1 | NA | CASAPSGGPPSTDTQYF | TGTGCCAGCGCACCTAGCGGGGGGCCCCCTAGCACAGATACGCAGTATTTT
NA | TRBJ1-2 | TRBV29-1 | NA | CSVEVPTGGGPGYTF | TGCAGCGTTGAAGTCCCCACCGGTGGGGGGCCTGGCTACACCTTC
NA | TRBJ1-2 | TRBV19 | few | CASAGQGGGYTF | TGTGCCAGTGCCGGTCAGGGCGGCGGCTACACCTTC
TRBD1 | TRBJ2-7 | TRBV9 | NA | CASTGTGSYEQYF | TGTGCCAGCACCGGGACAGGGTCCTACGAGCAGTACTTC
NA | TRBJ1-3 | TRBV14 | few | CASSHRGTGNTIYF | TGTGCCAGCAGTCACCGGGGGACTGGAAACACCATATATTTT